These T cell receptor beta chains were read from a single sample in a study of neurological immune-mediated disorders. TCRdb redid the calling of the 5' RACE reads with MiXCR, one entry per CDR3 protein. The sample gives 80,000 to 100,000 distinct CDR3 sequences, 5.8% of which show up once; 6.5% to 9% is in the top ten. Sequences were obtained from PBMCs. The receptors come from a woman in her sixties with multiple sclerosis. Each CDR3 is given with its conserved first and last residue. The D gene is left open where the match is weak. Some rows mark clone size as missing; the rest say once, few, many or name a class of expanded clone.

d_call: -
clone_size: many
j_call: TRBJ2-7
v_call: TRBV5-1
cdr3_aa: CASSFRVGGPDEQYF
cdr3_nt: TGCGCCAGCAGCTTTCGGGTTGGCGGGCCGGACGAGCAGTACTTC

d_call: TRBD2
clone_size: few
j_call: TRBJ2-5
v_call: TRBV19
cdr3_aa: CASSRGLAEETQYF
cdr3_nt: TGTGCCAGTAGTCGGGGACTAGCGGAAGAGACCCAGTACTTC

d_call: -
clone_size: few
j_call: TRBJ2-7
v_call: TRBV10-3
cdr3_aa: CAISESTGLGYEQYF
cdr3_nt: TGTGCCATCAGTGAGTCGACGGGTCTAGGTTACGAGCAGTACTTC

d_call: -
clone_size: few
j_call: TRBJ1-4
v_call: TRBV7-6
cdr3_aa: CASSLAPGGRREKLFF
cdr3_nt: TGTGCCAGCAGCTTAGCCCCGGGGGGTAGGAGGGAAAAACTGTTTTTT

d_call: -
clone_size: many
j_call: TRBJ2-4
v_call: TRBV2
cdr3_aa: CASRQGDIQYF
cdr3_nt: TGTGCCAGCAGGCAAGGAGACATTCAGTACTTC

d_call: -
clone_size: many
j_call: TRBJ1-4
v_call: TRBV19
cdr3_aa: CASSTSGLNEKLFF
cdr3_nt: TGTGCCAGTAGTACTAGTGGCCTCAATGAAAAACTGTTTTTT

d_call: TRBD1
clone_size: many
j_call: TRBJ1-1
v_call: TRBV5-1
cdr3_aa: CASSLGPGQGAGNTEAFF
cdr3_nt: TGCGCCAGCAGCTTGGGCCCCGGACAGGGGGCAGGGAACACTGAAGCTTTCTTT

d_call: -
clone_size: -
j_call: TRBJ2-7
v_call: TRBV25-1
cdr3_aa: CASIGAIYEQYF
cdr3_nt: TGTGCCAGCATCGGGGCCATCTACGAGCAGTACTTC

d_call: -
clone_size: many
j_call: TRBJ1-1
v_call: TRBV5-1
cdr3_aa: CASSGRAGNTEAFF
cdr3_nt: TGCGCCAGCAGTGGAAGGGCTGGGAACACTGAAGCTTTCTTT

d_call: TRBD2
clone_size: many
j_call: TRBJ2-4
v_call: TRBV2
cdr3_aa: CASSVGRGGNIQYF
cdr3_nt: TGTGCCAGCAGTGTCGGGAGGGGAGGTAACATTCAGTACTTC

d_call: -
clone_size: many
j_call: TRBJ2-7
v_call: TRBV7-2
cdr3_aa: CASSPQNSYEQYF
cdr3_nt: TGTGCCAGCAGCCCTCAGAACTCCTACGAGCAGTACTTC

d_call: -
clone_size: many
j_call: TRBJ1-3
v_call: TRBV29-1
cdr3_aa: CSVSGAGGNTIYF
cdr3_nt: TGCAGCGTCTCCGGTGCAGGGGGAAACACCATATATTTT

d_call: -
clone_size: many
j_call: TRBJ1-4
v_call: TRBV28
cdr3_aa: CASSFPGAEKLFF
cdr3_nt: TGTGCCAGCAGTTTTCCCGGGGCCGAAAAACTGTTTTTT

d_call: -
clone_size: many
j_call: TRBJ2-7
v_call: TRBV5-5
cdr3_aa: CASSKGGLSSYEQYF
cdr3_nt: TGTGCCAGCAGCAAGGGGGGCTTGAGCTCCTACGAGCAGTACTTC

d_call: TRBD1
clone_size: many
j_call: TRBJ1-4
v_call: TRBV3-1
cdr3_aa: CASSFGTGDEKLFF
cdr3_nt: TGTGCCAGCAGCTTCGGGACAGGGGATGAAAAACTGTTTTTT

d_call: -
clone_size: many
j_call: TRBJ1-2
v_call: TRBV5-4
cdr3_aa: CASSLAGVLGTF
cdr3_nt: TGTGCCAGCAGCTTGGCAGGGGTTTTAGGCACCTTC

d_call: -
clone_size: many
j_call: TRBJ2-5
v_call: TRBV20-1
cdr3_aa: CSAKDRFQETQYF
cdr3_nt: TGCAGTGCTAAGGACAGATTTCAAGAGACCCAGTACTTC

d_call: TRBD1
clone_size: many
j_call: TRBJ1-1
v_call: TRBV20-1
cdr3_aa: CSALGQSLDTEAFF
cdr3_nt: TGCAGTGCTCTGGGACAGTCGCTCGACACTGAAGCTTTCTTT

d_call: -
clone_size: many
j_call: TRBJ2-7
v_call: TRBV18
cdr3_aa: CASSPGVTVGQQYF
cdr3_nt: TGTGCCAGCTCACCAGGGGTCACGGTTGGCCAGCAGTACTTC

d_call: -
clone_size: many
j_call: TRBJ2-5
v_call: TRBV5-1
cdr3_aa: CASSLVYRNQETQYF
cdr3_nt: TGCGCCAGCAGCTTGGTGTACCGAAACCAAGAGACCCAGTACTTC

d_call: -
clone_size: many
j_call: TRBJ2-4
v_call: TRBV12-3/TRBV12-4
cdr3_aa: CASTLGGGAKNIQYF
cdr3_nt: TGTGCCAGCACCCTTGGTGGGGGGGCCAAAAACATTCAGTACTTC

d_call: -
clone_size: medium-sized
j_call: TRBJ1-2
v_call: TRBV5-6
cdr3_aa: CASSSGGPGFNYGYTF
cdr3_nt: TGTGCCAGCAGCTCCGGAGGGCCGGGGTTTAACTATGGCTACACCTTC